This TCR beta chain stems from a study of shared clonotypes between healthy human individuals. Naive CD8 cells lacked CD45RO, underwent positive selection for CCR7 and left out terminally differentiated effector memory CD45RA+ cells. Adult Caucasians living in Nashville, Tennessee made up all of the donors. Sequenced by immunoSEQ multiplex PCR; TCRdb stores in-frame clones only, minus some. The table has roughly 2 million clones, over 85% seen once. Sequencing was performed on naive CD8+ T cells sorted from blood. The receptor comes from a man younger than 30 in good health.

The CDR3, as DNA: TGTGCCAGCAGTGATCGGTCACTTAGCAATCAGCCCCAGCATTTT. Translated: CASSDRSLSNQPQHF. The rearrangement uses TRBV6-1 and TRBJ1-5; D unclear. Trimming took off 3 bases at V and 0 bases at J, with 9 bases between the two ends. The CDR3 covers 15 residues. Germline V gene data show CDR1 as MNHNS and CDR2 as SASEGT.